This T cell receptor beta chain was captured in a study of beta chain features in type 1 diabetes. This clone was seen a handful of times. Antigen unknown. The ends were cut back, 6 bases at V and 4 bases at J, with 19 bases in the middle. Per germline, CDR1 MNHEY and CDR2 SVGAGI. CDR3 length: 15 amino acids. Whole-study results and caveats: In every one of the four CD4+ subsets, TCRB CDR3s were moderately but significantly shorter in Type 1 diabetes patients.

The authors reverse transcribed all of the isolated RNA, so sequencing captured expressed TCRB transcripts. This table comes from immunoSEQ multiplex PCR, and its TCRdb copy is limited to in-frame clones, with some not included. The profile shows 600,000 to 700,000 clones, 10% to 15% of them singletons. Naive, central memory, regulatory and stem cell-like memory cells within the CD4+ compartment were sorted using CD45RO/CCR7/CD25/CD127/CD95/CD27. The origin of this receptor is a man aged 18 to 35 with type 1 diabetes. What was sequenced was naive CD4+ T cells from blood. The V and J genes are TRBV6-5 and TRBJ2-7; a possible D gene is TRBD2 (7 bases). The CDR3 reads CASRYTPGDYYEQYF. CDR3 in DNA: TGTGCCAGCAGATACACCCCAGGGGACTATTACGAGCAGTACTTC.